What follows describes a single T cell receptor (beta chain). Its specificity is unknown. TCRdb's copy holds only in-frame clones and misses some; the assay was immunoSEQ multiplex PCR. The table has 80,000 to 100,000 clones, roughly 91% seen once; the top ten hold around 2%. The sample comes from a study of PD-1 blockade in classical Hodgkin lymphoma. Study conclusions and caveats: Nivolumab initiated under 1 year post-ASCT led to patient exclusion. Significant TCR diversity gains by C4D1 occurred in CD4+ but not CD8+ cells. The drivers behind the repertoire differences, possibly disease activity or prior therapy, remain undefined.

The time point: cycle 4 day 1 (C4D1), after about 6 weeks of nivolumab. Exposure to brentuximab vedotin varied, and each patient had relapsed following autologous stem cell transplantation. Complete response, partial response or progressive disease made up the best responses. The receptor's source is a human donor with classical Hodgkin lymphoma. Sequencing used peripheral blood mononuclear cells (PBMCs), obtained before the fourth cycle of nivolumab.

CDR3 sequence: CASSLGLALIREQFF. The CDR3, as DNA: TGCGCCAGCAGCCTTGGACTAGCTCTTATCCGAGAGCAGTTCTTC. V gene TRBV4-1 combines with J gene TRBJ2-1, with 8 nucleotides matching TRBD2. Germline CDR1 and CDR2: MGHRA and YSYEKL. CDR3 size: 15 residues. V trimming: 4 bases; J trimming: 10 bases; junction bases outside the gene matches: 12.